Following are 2 T cell receptor beta chains from one sample sequenced in a study of blood T cells in healthy people across ages. It was with a sample-barcoded 5' primer and a J-beta primer mix that a second PCR of roughly 7 to 11 cycles was run. TCRdb used MiXCR to reprocess the 5' RACE reads, holding one entry per CDR3 protein. The sample has 2 million or so distinct CDR3 sequences, approximately 50% seen once; the top ten hold over 2%. Sequenced: blood. The origin of the receptors is a woman in her forties in good health.

Remarks on this clonotype: One end of the junction varies from germline; a read error may be responsible. This rearrangement joins TRBV27 to TRBJ2-1; maybe TRBD1 (5 bases). The CDR3 contains 16 residues. Germline assignment: CDR1 MNHEY and CDR2 SMNVEV (reference sequence). The CDR3 DNA is TGTGCCGGCAGTTCCTTGGGGCAGAGGAGAAACAATGAGCAGTTCTTC. Translated: CAGSSLGQRRNNEQFF.

This rearrangement joins TRBV3-1 to TRBJ2-7; TRBD1 agrees at 7 bases. The DNA end favors TRBJ2-5, so the J call may be wrong. The V gene's germline CDR1 is LGHDT and CDR2 YNNKEL (reference sequence). The CDR3 runs to 14 residues. The chain's CDR3 is CASSRRGLLETQYF. The CDR3 DNA reads TGTGCCAGCAGCCGAAGGGGGCTTTTGGAGACCCAGTACTTC.